Listed here are 18 T cell receptor beta chains from one sample, sequenced in a study of T cells in Graves' hyperthyroidism and ophthalmopathy. TCR beta CDR3 regions were amplified from RNA transcripts. The primer set for the first-round RT-PCR of the TCR CDR3 was HTBI. TCRdb called the multiplex PCR reads again in MiXCR, with one record for every CDR3 protein. This repertoire shows about 480,000 distinct CDR3 sequences, 14% found once; its top ten account for less than 20%. The sample was blood. The receptor set was obtained from a woman between 18 and 30 years old with Graves' hyperthyroidism.

This clonotype was seen at least ten times. The rearrangement links TRBV2 to TRBJ2-1; maybe TRBD2 (6 bases). CDR3 length: 15 amino acids. Per germline, CDR1 SNHLY and CDR2 FYNNEI. V was trimmed by 7 bases and J by 0 bases, leaving 13 bases between them. CDR3 sequence reads: CASKGWRASYNEQFF. The CDR3 bases are TGTGCCAGCAAGGGGTGGAGGGCCTCCTACAATGAGCAGTTCTTC.

The chain combines TRBV20-1 with TRBJ2-4; D remains ambiguous. The V end was cut by 3 bases, the J end by 6 bases, with 9 bases between. This CDR3 has 12 amino acids. In germline, CDR1 is DFQATT, CDR2 SNEGSKA (reference sequence). In DNA form, the CDR3 reads TGCAGTGCTAGGCCCTTGGGAAACATTCAGTACTTC. Protein: CSARPLGNIQYF.

The V call is TRBV6-1, the J call TRBJ2-1; 9 positions match TRBD2. With V trimmed by 5 bases and J by 4 bases, 6 bases remained unmatched. CDR3 length: 15 residues. The germline gives CDR1 MNHNS, CDR2 SASEGT. The CDR3 bases are TGTGCCAGCAGTCCAGTAGCGGGAGATTACAATGAGCAGTTCTTC. Residues: CASSPVAGDYNEQFF.

This clonotype was counted between two and nine times. The chain is built from TRBV29-1 and TRBJ2-7; 12 positions agree with TRBD1. The CDR3 is made up of 14 amino acids. The germline V gene has CDR1 SQVTM and CDR2 ANQGSEA. V shed 5 bases and J 6 bases; nucleotides not matched to a gene: 8. CDR3 nucleotides: TGCAGCGTTCCCCTCGGGACAGGGGGCTTCGAGCAGTACTTC. Its translation: CSVPLGTGGFEQYF.

This clonotype was found many times. The chain uses TRBV9 and TRBJ1-2; no definite D call. This CDR3 is built from 15 residues. Trimming pared 6 bases from V and 2 bases from J, leaving 17 bases between. The germline gives CDR1 SGDLS, CDR2 YYNGEE. Here the CDR3 reads CASTPTVLANYGYTF. CDR3 DNA sequence: TGTGCCAGCACCCCCACCGTCCTAGCGAACTATGGCTACACCTTC.

V gene TRBV7-6 combines with J gene TRBJ2-1; 10 positions agree with TRBD2. Per germline, CDR1 SGHVS and CDR2 FNYEAQ. Trimming at V came to 7 bases and at J to 5 bases, leaving 14 bases not matched to a gene. The CDR3 has 17 residues. Here the CDR3 reads CASTRKAGTSEDNEQFF. The CDR3 nucleotides read TGTGCCAGCACCCGAAAGGCCGGGACTAGCGAAGACAATGAGCAGTTCTTC.

This clonotype was seen many times. V is TRBV27 and J is TRBJ2-7; 7 bases map to TRBD1. V lost 7 bases to trimming and J lost 1 base; unmatched junction nucleotides: 7. This CDR3 comprises 14 residues. CDR1 and CDR2 (germline): MNHEY, SMNVEV (reference sequence). CDR3 DNA sequence: TGTGCCAGCAAAGTTCGGGGACAGTCCTACGAGCAGTACTTC. It is translated as CASKVRGQSYEQYF.

This chain joins TRBV4-2 and TRBJ2-7; the D is unclear. Germline V gene data show CDR1 as LGHNA and CDR2 as YNFKEQ. This CDR3 spans 11 amino acids. V was trimmed by 4 bases and J by 5 bases, leaving 6 bases between them. The DNA of the CDR3 is TGTGCCAGCAGCCGATCGAACGAGCAGTACTTC. Translated, it gives CASSRSNEQYF.

This clonotype was found a few times. The gene calls are TRBV12-3 or TRBV12-4 and TRBJ2-7; 7 bases align to TRBD2. J lost 0 bases, V lost 5 bases, and 4 bases had no gene match. The CDR3 consists of 14 residues. CDR3 protein: CASSPKRDSYEQYF. The CDR3 bases are TGTGCCAGCAGTCCAAAGCGGGACTCCTACGAGCAGTACTTC.

This clonotype was seen ten or more times. This chain links TRBV27 with TRBJ1-5; D is uncertain. The CDR3 is 15 amino acids. V lost 3 bases, J lost 1 base, and 10 bases lay in between. Germline V gene lookup returns CDR1 MNHEY and CDR2 SMNVEV (reference sequence). CDR3 coding DNA: TGTGCCAGCAGTTTTACACCGGCCAGCAATCAGCCCCAGCATTTT. Residues: CASSFTPASNQPQHF.

The V and J genes are TRBV7-9 and TRBJ2-7; D is ambiguous. The germline V and J ends were trimmed by 5 bases and 6 bases, with 8 bases remaining between them. The CDR3 contains 11 residues. Germline loops: CDR1 SEHNR, CDR2 FQNEAQ (reference sequence). This chain's CDR3 is CASSGSSEQYF. CDR3 in DNA: TGTGCCAGCAGCGGATCCAGCGAGCAGTACTTC.

This clonotype was seen many times. The chain links TRBV11-2 to TRBJ1-3; D remains ambiguous. There are 12 residues in the CDR3. V lost 5 bases to trimming and J lost 5 bases, with 7 bases between them. The germline V gene encodes CDR1 SGHAT and CDR2 FQNNGV. The CDR3 DNA reads TGTGCCAGCAGCCTCCCACGAAACACCATATATTTT. This gives the protein CASSLPRNTIYF. Together with reference TRBV11-2 and TRBJ1-3, the CDR3 gives the full variable domain: EAGVAQSPRYKIIEKRQSVAFWCNPISGHATLYWYQQILGQGPKLLIQFQNNGVVDDSQLPKDRFSAERLKGVDSTLKIQPAKLEDSAVYLCASSLPRNTIYFGEGSWLTVV.

This chain joins TRBV5-1 and TRBJ1-5; 10 bases fit TRBD1. Germline CDR1 and CDR2: SGHRS and YFSETQ. The CDR3 contains 14 residues. V was pared by 0 bases and J by 9 bases, with 3 bases of the junction left unmatched. This CDR3 reads CASSLGQGAAPQHF. CDR3 DNA sequence: TGCGCCAGCAGCTTGGGACAGGGGGCGGCGCCCCAGCATTTT.

The chain carries TRBV29-1 and TRBJ1-3; D perhaps matches TRBD1 (6 bases). CDR3 length equals 12 residues. Germline CDR1 is SQVTM and CDR2 is ANQGSEA. Trimming took off 4 bases at V and 4 bases at J, with 8 bases between the two ends. The CDR3 region is CSVVRGGNTIYF. The CDR3 coding sequence is TGCAGCGTTGTCAGGGGCGGAAACACCATATATTTT. Full variable domain (missing parts from reference TRBV29-1 and TRBJ1-3): SAVISQKPSRDICQRGTSLTIQCQVDSQVTMMFWYRQQPGQSLTLIATANQGSEATYESGFVIDKFPISRPNLTFSTLTVSNMSPEDSSIYLCSVVRGGNTIYFGEGSWLTVV.

In this sample, this clonotype turned up many times. The V and J genes are TRBV6-2 or TRBV6-3 and TRBJ1-5, with a possible D match to TRBD1 (5 bases). Germline V gene data show CDR1 as MNHEY and CDR2 as SVGEGT. This CDR3 comprises 16 residues. Trimming shortened V by 6 bases and J by 0 bases, and 15 bases separated the two germline ends. The CDR3 loop reads CASSPDGTGSNQPQHF. CDR3 sequence (DNA): TGTGCCAGCAGCCCCGACGGGACGGGTAGCAATCAGCCCCAGCATTTT.

This clonotype was counted ten times or more. The chain links TRBV27 to TRBJ2-1; TRBD2 aligns across 8 bases. This CDR3 has 16 amino acids. Germline lookup yields CDR1 MNHEY and CDR2 SMNVEV (reference sequence). J gave up 6 bases and V 2 bases, and 9 bases lay outside the gene matches. CDR3 nucleotide sequence: TGTGCCAGCAGTTTAGCCGGGAGGGTAGGACGCAATGAGCAGTTCTTC. As protein: CASSLAGRVGRNEQFF.

This clonotype came up many times. The V and J genes are TRBV6-2 or TRBV6-3 and TRBJ1-2; D remains ambiguous. The CDR3 covers 12 residues. The V and J ends lost 0 bases and 2 bases respectively, with 1 base between them. The germline gives CDR1 MNHEY, CDR2 SVGEGT. CDR3: CASSYSNYGYTF. The CDR3 region has the DNA TGTGCCAGCAGTTACTCCAACTATGGCTACACCTTC.

V gene TRBV4-1 combines with J gene TRBJ1-1, with unresolved D. This CDR3 has 16 amino acids. CDR1 and CDR2 from the germline V gene are MGHRA and YSYEKL. Trimming removed 0 bases at V and 0 bases at J, with 11 bases between. CDR3 protein: CASSQDAAVMNTEAFF. CDR3 bases: TGCGCCAGCAGCCAAGACGCCGCCGTCATGAACACTGAAGCTTTCTTT.